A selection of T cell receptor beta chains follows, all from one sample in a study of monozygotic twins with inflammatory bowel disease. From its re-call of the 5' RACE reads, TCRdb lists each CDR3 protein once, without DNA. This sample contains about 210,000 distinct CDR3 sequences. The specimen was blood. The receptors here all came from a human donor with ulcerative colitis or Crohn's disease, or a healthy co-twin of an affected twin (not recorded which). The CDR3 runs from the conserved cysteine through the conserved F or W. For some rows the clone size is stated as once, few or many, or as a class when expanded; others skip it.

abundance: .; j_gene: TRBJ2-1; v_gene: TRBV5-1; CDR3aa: CASSLEQVNEQFF
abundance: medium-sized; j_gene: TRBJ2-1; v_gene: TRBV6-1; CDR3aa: CASRNPKREFFYNEQFF
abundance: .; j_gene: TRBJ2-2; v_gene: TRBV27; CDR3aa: CASDLTGRKGGELFF
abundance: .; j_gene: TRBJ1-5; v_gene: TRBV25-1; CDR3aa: CASSYGANQPQHF
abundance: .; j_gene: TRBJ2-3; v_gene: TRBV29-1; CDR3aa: CSVRNSGGGTDTQYF
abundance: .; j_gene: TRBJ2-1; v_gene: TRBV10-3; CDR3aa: CAIGGPREYNEQFF
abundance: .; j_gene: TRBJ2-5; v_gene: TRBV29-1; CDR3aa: CSVEDPTQRYQETQYF
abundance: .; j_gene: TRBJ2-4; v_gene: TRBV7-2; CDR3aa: CASSLGPGANIQYF
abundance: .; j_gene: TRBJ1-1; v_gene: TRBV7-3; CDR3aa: CASSSTAEAFF
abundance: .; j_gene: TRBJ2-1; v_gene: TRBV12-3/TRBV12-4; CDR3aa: CASSLLEWALNPNEQFF
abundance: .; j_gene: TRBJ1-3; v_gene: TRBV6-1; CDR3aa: CASRKYLTRGNTIYF
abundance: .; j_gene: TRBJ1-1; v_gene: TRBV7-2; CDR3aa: CASSPDRGIPEAFF
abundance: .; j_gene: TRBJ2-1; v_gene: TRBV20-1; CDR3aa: CSASPDLPQFF
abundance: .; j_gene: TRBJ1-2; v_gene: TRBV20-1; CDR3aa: CSAANYRSGTVRNYGYTF
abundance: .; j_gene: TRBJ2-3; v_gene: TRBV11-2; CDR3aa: CASSLERGGLDTQYF
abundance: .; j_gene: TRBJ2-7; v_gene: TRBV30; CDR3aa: CAWGTAYEQYF
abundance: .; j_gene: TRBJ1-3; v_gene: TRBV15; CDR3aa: CATSRDGVTSGNTIYF
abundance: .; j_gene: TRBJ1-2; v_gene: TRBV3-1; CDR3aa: CASSQSDGRGGYTF
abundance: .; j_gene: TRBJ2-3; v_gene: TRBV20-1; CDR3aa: CSAELLDTQYF
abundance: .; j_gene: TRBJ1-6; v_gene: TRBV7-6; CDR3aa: CASSFGDRGRNNSPLHF
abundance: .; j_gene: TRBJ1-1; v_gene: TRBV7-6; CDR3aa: CASSSQEGRTEAFF
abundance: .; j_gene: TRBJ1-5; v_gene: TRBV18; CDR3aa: CASSPAPTGSNQPQHF
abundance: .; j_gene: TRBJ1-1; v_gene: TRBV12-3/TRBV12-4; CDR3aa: CASTRGGSTQAFF
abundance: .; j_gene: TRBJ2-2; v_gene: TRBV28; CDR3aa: CASSPWTKPGELFF
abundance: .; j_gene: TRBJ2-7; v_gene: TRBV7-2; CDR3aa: CASSTRAAVSYEQYF
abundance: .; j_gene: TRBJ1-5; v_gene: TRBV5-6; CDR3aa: CASSLRGRDQPQHF
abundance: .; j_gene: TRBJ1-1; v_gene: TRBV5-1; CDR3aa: CASSFELGQRRGTEAFF
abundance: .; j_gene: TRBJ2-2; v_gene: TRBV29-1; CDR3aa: CSVADRETGELFF
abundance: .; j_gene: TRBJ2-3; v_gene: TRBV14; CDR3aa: CASSQGGRKTDTQYF
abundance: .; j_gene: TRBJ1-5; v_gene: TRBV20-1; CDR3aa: CSALQPFSNQPQHF
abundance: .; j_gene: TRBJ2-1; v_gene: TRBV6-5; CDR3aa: CASSYSSGGVYEQFF
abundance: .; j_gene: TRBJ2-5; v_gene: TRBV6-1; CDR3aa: CASSRDRGETQYF
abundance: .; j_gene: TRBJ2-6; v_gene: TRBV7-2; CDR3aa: CASSSDLSGANVLTF
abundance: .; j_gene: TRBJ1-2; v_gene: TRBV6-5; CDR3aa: CASSYSGRTNYGYTF
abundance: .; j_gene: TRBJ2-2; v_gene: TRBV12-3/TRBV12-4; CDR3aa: CASSLGGATGELFF
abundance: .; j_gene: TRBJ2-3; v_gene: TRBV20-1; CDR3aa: CSARCGSSGRFLSTDTQYF
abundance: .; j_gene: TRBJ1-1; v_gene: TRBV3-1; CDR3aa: CASSQDLTGVAEAFF
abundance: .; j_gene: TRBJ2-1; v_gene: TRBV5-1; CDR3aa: CASTKGGPSDEQFF
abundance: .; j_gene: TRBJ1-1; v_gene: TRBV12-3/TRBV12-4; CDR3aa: CASSKGNTEAFF
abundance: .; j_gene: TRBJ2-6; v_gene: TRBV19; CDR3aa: CASSTPSIVYNVLTF
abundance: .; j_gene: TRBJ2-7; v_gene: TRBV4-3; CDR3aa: CASSQDLAGGPEEQYF
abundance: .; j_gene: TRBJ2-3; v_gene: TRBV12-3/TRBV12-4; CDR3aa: CTSSLTSTDTQYF
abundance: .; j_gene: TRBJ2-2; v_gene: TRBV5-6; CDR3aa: CASSPTNRAPNTGELFF
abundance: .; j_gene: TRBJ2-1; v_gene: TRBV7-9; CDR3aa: CASYRQGEQFF